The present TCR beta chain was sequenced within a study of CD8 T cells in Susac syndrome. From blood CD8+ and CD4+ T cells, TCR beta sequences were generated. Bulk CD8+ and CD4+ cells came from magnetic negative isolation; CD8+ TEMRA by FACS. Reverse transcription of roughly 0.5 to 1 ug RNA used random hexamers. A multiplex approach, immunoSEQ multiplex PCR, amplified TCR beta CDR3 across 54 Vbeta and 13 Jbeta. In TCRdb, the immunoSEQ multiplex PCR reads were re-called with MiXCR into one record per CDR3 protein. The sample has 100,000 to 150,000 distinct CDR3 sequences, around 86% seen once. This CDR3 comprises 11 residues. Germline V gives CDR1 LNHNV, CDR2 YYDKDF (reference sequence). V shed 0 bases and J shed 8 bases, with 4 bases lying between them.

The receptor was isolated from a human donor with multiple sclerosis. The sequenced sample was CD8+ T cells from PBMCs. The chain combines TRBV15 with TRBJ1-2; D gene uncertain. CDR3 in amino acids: CATSRDGGYTF. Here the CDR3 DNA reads TGTGCCACCAGCAGAGATGGAGGCTACACCTTC. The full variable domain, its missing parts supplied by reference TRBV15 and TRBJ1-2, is DAMVIQNPRYQVTQFGKPVTLSCSQTLNHNVMYWYQQKSSQAPKLLFHYYDKDFNNEADTPDNFQSRRPNTSFCFLDIRSPGLGDTAMYLCATSRDGGYTFGSGTRLTVV.